This TCR beta chain comes out of a study of cytomegalovirus exposure and HLA in healthy donors. Use of 60 Vbeta and 13 Jbeta primers characterized the PCR. Libraries were prepared by immunoSEQ multiplex PCR; TCRdb keeps only in-frame clonotypes and omits some of them. The table includes 100,000 to 120,000 clones, roughly 13% detected once. Study-wide findings and caveats: It was reportedly the case that the classifier diagnosed cytomegalovirus status with high specificity and sensitivity. Analysis was carried out at a later point, and it linked a missense DCLRE1C variant to TCR beta V- and J-gene trimming.

V was clipped by 4 bases and J by 1 base, with 17 bases between them. In germline, CDR1 is SGHRS, CDR2 YFSETQ. CDR3 length equals 16 residues. This clone has only a few counts. Its antigen is undetermined. Sequencing input: PBMCs. The chain carries TRBV5-1 and TRBJ1-1; D ambiguous. The receptor was derived from a middle-aged man in good health and CMV-seropositive. In DNA form, the CDR3 reads TGCGCCAGCAGCCAGGCTTACGGAGGCAGGAACACTGAAGCTTTCTTT. Protein product: CASSQAYGGRNTEAFF.